The next 6 T cell receptor beta chains were all read from a single sample in a study of cytomegalovirus exposure and HLA in healthy donors. Amplification used 60 Vbeta primers and 13 Jbeta primers. This table comes from immunoSEQ multiplex PCR, and its TCRdb copy is limited to in-frame clones, with some not included. In all, the sample yields approximately 100,000 clones. Specimen: PBMCs. Receptors were obtained from a man aged 45-60 years in good health and CMV-seropositive.

The chain joins TRBV7-9 to TRBJ2-1, with TRBD2 matching 10 bases. In germline, CDR1 is SEHNR, CDR2 FQNEAQ (reference sequence). This CDR3 is built from 17 residues. V lost 4 bases to trimming and J lost 4 bases; unmatched junction nucleotides: 10. For the CDR3, the DNA is TGTGCCAGCAGCTCCAAGGAACTAGCGGGACCTTACAATGAGCAGTTCTTC. This translates into CASSSKELAGPYNEQFF.

V and J are TRBV2 and TRBJ1-1; no definite D call. The CDR3 has 14 amino acids. V was shortened by 7 bases and J by 1 base, with 13 bases between the two germline ends. Germline loops: CDR1 SNHLY, CDR2 FYNNEI. CDR3: CASTRRRGNTEAFF. CDR3 nucleotide sequence: TGTGCCAGCACCCGGAGGCGGGGGAACACTGAAGCTTTCTTT.

The V call is TRBV9, the J call TRBJ2-1; 9 bases are shared with TRBD2. The CDR3 is 15 residues long. Germline loops: CDR1 SGDLS, CDR2 YYNGEE. V lost 0 bases and J lost 3; bases outside the gene matches: 1. The CDR3: CASSVVSGSYNEQFF. The CDR3 DNA sequence: TGTGCCAGCAGCGTAGTTAGCGGGAGCTACAATGAGCAGTTCTTC.

The J gene is TRBJ2-1, the V gene TRBV30; TRBD2 matches 7 bases. The CDR3 has 17 amino acids. Germline trimming cut 0 bases from V and 3 bases from J; bases unmatched to any gene: 11. Germline V gene lookup returns CDR1 GTSNPN and CDR2 SVGIG (reference sequence). DNA of the CDR3: TGTGCCTGGAGTGTAGGAGGACTAGGAGCTTACTACAATGAGCAGTTCTTC. Translating it yields CAWSVGGLGAYYNEQFF. Full variable domain (rest looked up from reference TRBV30 and TRBJ2-1): SQTIHQWPATLVQPVGSPLSLECTVEGTSNPNLYWYRQAAGRGLQLLFYSVGIGQISSEVPQNLSASRPQDRQFILSSKKLLLSDSGFYLCAWSVGGLGAYYNEQFFGPGTRLTVL.

V usage is TRBV13 and J usage is TRBJ2-3; possibly TRBD2 for D (7 bases). There are 15 residues in the CDR3. CDR1 and CDR2 from the germline V gene are PRHDT and FYEKMQ (reference sequence). Trimming removed 4 bases at V and 2 bases at J, with 13 bases between. CDR3 in amino acids: CASSSRGGPTDTQYF. CDR3 DNA sequence: TGTGCCAGCAGCTCCCGCGGGGGCCCCACAGATACGCAGTATTTT.

The gene calls are TRBV25-1 and TRBJ2-2; D ambiguous. The CDR3 is made up of 12 amino acids. V was pared by 5 bases and J by 5 bases, with 6 bases between. The germline V gene has CDR1 MGHDK and CDR2 SYGVNS. CDR3 DNA sequence: TGTGCCAGCAGTCAGAGGACCGGGGAGCTGTTTTTT. It yields the protein CASSQRTGELFF.